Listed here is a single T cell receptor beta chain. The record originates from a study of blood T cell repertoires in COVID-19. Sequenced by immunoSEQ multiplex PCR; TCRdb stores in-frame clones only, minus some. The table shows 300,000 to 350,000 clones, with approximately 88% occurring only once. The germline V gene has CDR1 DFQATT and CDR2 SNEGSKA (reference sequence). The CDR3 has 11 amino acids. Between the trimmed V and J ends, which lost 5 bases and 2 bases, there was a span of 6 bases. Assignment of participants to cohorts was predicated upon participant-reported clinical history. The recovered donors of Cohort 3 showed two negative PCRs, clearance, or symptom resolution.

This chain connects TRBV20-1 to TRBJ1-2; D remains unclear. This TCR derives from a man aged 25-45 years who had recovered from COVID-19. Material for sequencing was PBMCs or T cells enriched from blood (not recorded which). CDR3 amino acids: CSAQRNYGYTF. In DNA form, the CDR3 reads TGCAGTGCTCAGAGGAACTATGGCTACACCTTC.